This T cell receptor beta chain was profiled in a study of spatial heterogeneity in lung cancer. TCR cDNA molecules were tagged individually, and each one carried a unique molecular identifier. TCRdb re-called the 5' RACE reads with MiXCR, one entry per CDR3 protein. The sample shows approximately 10,000 distinct CDR3 sequences, less than 5.5% of them seen only once. Ten or more counts support this clonotype. Its target is unknown. This beta chain is an off-target read within a library intended for alpha chains, so its frequency means little. General observations from the study: Counts of expanded intratumoral alpha and beta TCRs tracked tumor mutation counts.

Time point given: sample taken at primary tumor resection. This CDR3 contains 14 residues. Trimming cost V 6 bases and J 5 bases; bases outside gene matches: 9. The rearrangement joins TRBV12-3 or TRBV12-4 to TRBJ2-5, with 7 bases aligning to TRBD1. The receptor was isolated from a male donor with early-stage non-small cell lung cancer. Sequencing was performed on lung tumor tissue, taken at surgery. In DNA, the CDR3 is TGTGCCAGCAGATTAACGACAGGGCCGGAGACCCAGTACTTC. Amino acid sequence: CASRLTTGPETQYF.